The clone carrying this T cell receptor (beta chain) was seen repeatedly, ten times or more. Its antigen is still unknown. The entry originates in a study of T-cell reconstitution after alpha-beta-depleted transplantation in children. Whole-study results and caveats: Several patients had high TCRbeta diversity at day 60; it came from surviving recipient T cells and thymic progenitors.

Preparation of the TCRbeta library used unique molecular identifiers. In TCRdb, the PCR reads were re-called with MiXCR into one record per CDR3 protein. The sample lists about 490,000 distinct CDR3 sequences, over 9.5% seen once, with around 2.2% in the top ten. Germline V gene lookup returns CDR1 MDHEN and CDR2 SYDVKM. The length of the CDR3 is 14 residues. The V end was cut by 2 bases, the J end by 5 bases, with 13 bases between. The chain combines TRBV28 with TRBJ2-7; D is uncertain. This specimen consisted of PBMCs, obtained before TCRalphabeta/CD19-depleted stem cell transplant. The receptor was derived from a child aged 2 to 10 with inherited bone marrow failure, due to receive a stem cell transplant. The CDR3 DNA reads as TGTGCCAGCAGTTTAACTTCGGGTCTAGACGAGCAGTACTTC. Translation gives CASSLTSGLDEQYF. Together with reference TRBV28 and TRBJ2-7, the CDR3 gives the full variable domain: DVKVTQSSRYLVKRTGEKVFLECVQDMDHENMFWYRQDPGLGLRLIYFSYDVKMKEKGDIPEGYSVSREKKERFSLILESASTNQTSMYLCASSLTSGLDEQYFGPGTRLTVT.